This TCR beta chain was found in a study of CXCR3-negative and CXCR3-positive naive CD8 T cells (dated by TCRdb to between 2019 and 2020). About the study as a whole: In total, roughly 140 million TRB reads were obtained, which works out to roughly 1.5 +/- 0.3 million reads per library. The TRBV-TRBJ cluster analysis covered naive subsets from about 5 donors and memory cells from 3 donors. Diversity and physicochemical repertoire analyses were performed on 11 donors pooled from two independent experiments.

TCRdb lists the instrument as NextSeq 550. The Human TCR Profiling Kit (MiLaboratory) was used to prepare UMI-labeled 5' RACE TRB cDNA libraries. cDNA synthesis used the entire amount of extracted RNA, and PCR amplification then used the entire amount of cDNA produced. Libraries were prepared in parallel using an identical number of PCR cycles. The original pipeline was this. MIGEC and MiXCR extracted about 53,000 +/- 10,000 unique UMI-labeled TRB cDNA molecules per library, requiring at least two reads per UMI. On average, approximately 40,000 +/- 10,000 functional in-frame TRB CDR3 nucleotide clonotypes lacking stop codons were found per library. After each sample was downsampled to 5000 UMI-labeled TRB molecules, VDJtools was used to calculate diversity metrics such as normalized Shannon-Wiener and Chao1. VDJtools computed clonotype-size-weighted physicochemical properties of the central five CDR3 residues: interaction energy, strength, volume and Kidera factor 4. Following TCRdb reprocessing, every CDR3 protein sequence forms one entry, and DNA is not provided. These V and J calls rely on TCRdb rather than the paper's analysis. The sample's clone listing holds some 49,000 distinct CDR3 sequences. Clones ranked in the top ten supply 2% to 2.5% of the sample.

Taken from cysteine to phenylalanine, the CDR3 has 13 residues. Nucleotide data are not available. Reading the germline V gene (reference sequence) gives CDR1 DFQATT and CDR2 SNEGSKA. For every CD8+ T cell subset, 300,000 cells were flow-sorted straight into RLT lysis buffer, and each subset was sorted in triplicate. Naive CD8+ T cells were defined stringently as CD45RO-CCR7+CD27+CD95- to exclude memory contaminants. Peripheral blood mononuclear cells were isolated from buffy coats using standard density gradient centrifugation. A FACSAria III was used to flow-sort naive CXCR3-negative and CXCR3-positive CD8+ T cells. An RNeasy Mini Kit was used to extract total RNA from the sorted cells. Broader findings and caveats from the paper: Compared with CXCR3-negative naive cells, CXCR3-positive naive cells had TRB CDR3s with higher hydrophobicity (lower Kidera factor 4), lower energy, and higher strength and volume indices. Because CXCR3 expression was partially decreased after cryopreservation, freshly isolated PBMCs were used for most assays. TRBV-TRBJ usage was similar between naive CXCR3-negative and CXCR3-positive cells from the same donor, while memory cells showed distinct patterns. Comparably high repertoire diversity was found in both naive subsets, whereas much lower repertoire diversity was found in memory CD8+ T cells. Because surface CD5, which is linked to self-reactivity in mice, was comparable between the naive subsets, TCR interaction strength was also inferred from TRB CDR3 physicochemical properties.

About this clonotype itself: What this receptor recognizes is not known.

The sample consisted of naive CXCR3- CD8+ T cells from blood. Reading the label with the study, this specimen's cell subset or site is: CD45RO-CCR7+CD27+CD95- naive CD8+ T cells lacking CXCR3 (TNR3-). The TCR sequence derives from a human donor in good health. Some clones in this sample may be carry-over from other donors' samples. The chain employs TRBV20-1 and TRBJ2-5. The CDR3 is CSARKALWETQYF.